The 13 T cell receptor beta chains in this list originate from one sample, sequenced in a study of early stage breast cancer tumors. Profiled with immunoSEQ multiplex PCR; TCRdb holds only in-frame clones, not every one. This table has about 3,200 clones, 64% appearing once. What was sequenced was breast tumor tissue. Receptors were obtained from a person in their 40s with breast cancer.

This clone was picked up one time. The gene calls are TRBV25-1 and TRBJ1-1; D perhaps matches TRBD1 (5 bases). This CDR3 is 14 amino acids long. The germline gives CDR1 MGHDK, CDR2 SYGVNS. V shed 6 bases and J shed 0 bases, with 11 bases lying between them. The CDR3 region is CASRRDGLNTEAFF. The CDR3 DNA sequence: TGTGCCAGCAGAAGGGACGGACTGAACACTGAAGCTTTCTTT.

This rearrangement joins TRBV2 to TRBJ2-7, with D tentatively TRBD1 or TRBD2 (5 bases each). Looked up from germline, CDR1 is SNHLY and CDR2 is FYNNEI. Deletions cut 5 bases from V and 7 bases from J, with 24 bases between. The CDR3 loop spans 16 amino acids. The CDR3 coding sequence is TGTGCCAGCAGTCCCTTCCCCGGGACGCCCACAGGAGAGCAGTACTTC. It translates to CASSPFPGTPTGEQYF.

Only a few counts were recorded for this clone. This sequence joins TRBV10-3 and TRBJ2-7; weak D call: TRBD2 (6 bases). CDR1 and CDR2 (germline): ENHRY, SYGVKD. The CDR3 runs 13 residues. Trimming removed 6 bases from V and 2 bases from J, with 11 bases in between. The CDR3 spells CAISGGRTYEQYF. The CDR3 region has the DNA TGTGCCATCAGCGGGGGTCGCACCTACGAGCAGTACTTC.

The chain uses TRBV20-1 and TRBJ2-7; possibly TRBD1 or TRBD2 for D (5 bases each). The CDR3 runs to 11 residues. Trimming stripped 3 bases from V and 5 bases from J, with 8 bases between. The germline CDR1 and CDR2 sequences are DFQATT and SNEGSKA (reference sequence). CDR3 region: CSASRDDEQYF. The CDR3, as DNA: TGCAGTGCTAGTCGGGACGACGAGCAGTACTTC.

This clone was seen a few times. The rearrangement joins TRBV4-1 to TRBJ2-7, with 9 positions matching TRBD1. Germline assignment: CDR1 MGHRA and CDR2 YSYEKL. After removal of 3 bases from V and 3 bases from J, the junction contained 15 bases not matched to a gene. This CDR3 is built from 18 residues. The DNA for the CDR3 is TGCGCCAGCAGCCACCCGAACGGCCTCGGGACAGGGAACTACGAGCAGTACTTC. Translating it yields CASSHPNGLGTGNYEQYF.

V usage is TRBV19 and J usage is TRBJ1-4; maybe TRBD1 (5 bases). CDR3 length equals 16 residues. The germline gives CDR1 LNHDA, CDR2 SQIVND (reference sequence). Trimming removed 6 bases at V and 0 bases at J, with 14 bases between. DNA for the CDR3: TGTGCCAGTAGCGTGGCTTGGGGCGCAACTAATGAAAAACTGTTTTTT. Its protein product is CASSVAWGATNEKLFF.

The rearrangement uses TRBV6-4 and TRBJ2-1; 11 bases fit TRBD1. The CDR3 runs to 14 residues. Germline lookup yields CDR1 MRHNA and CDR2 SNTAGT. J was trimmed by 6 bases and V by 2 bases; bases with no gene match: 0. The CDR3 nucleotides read TGTGCCAGCAGTGACGGGACAGGGGGCAATGAGCAGTTCTTC. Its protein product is CASSDGTGGNEQFF.

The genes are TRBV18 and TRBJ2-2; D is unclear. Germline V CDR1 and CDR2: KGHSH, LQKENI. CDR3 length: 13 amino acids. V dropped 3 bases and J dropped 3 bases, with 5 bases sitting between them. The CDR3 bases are TGTGCCAGCTCACCGGTGGACACCGGGGAGCTGTTTTTT. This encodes CASSPVDTGELFF. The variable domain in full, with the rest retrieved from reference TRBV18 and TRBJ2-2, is NAGVMQNPRHLVRRRGQEARLRCSPMKGHSHVYWYRQLPEEGLKFMVYLQKENIIDESGMPKERFSAEFPKEGPSILRIQQVVRGDSAAYFCASSPVDTGELFFGEGSRLTVL.

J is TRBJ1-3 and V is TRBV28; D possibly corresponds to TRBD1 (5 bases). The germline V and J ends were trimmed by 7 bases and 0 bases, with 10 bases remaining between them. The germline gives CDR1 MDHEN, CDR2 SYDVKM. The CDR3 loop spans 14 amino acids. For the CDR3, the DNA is TGTGCCAGCAACGAGGGGACCTCTGGAAACACCATATATTTT. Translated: CASNEGTSGNTIYF.

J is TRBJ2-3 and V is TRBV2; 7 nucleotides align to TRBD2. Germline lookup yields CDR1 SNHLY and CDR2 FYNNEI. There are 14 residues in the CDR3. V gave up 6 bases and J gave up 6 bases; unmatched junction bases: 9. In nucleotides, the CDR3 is TGTGCCAGCAGGGAAAGCCTCGGGGGGGATACGCAGTATTTT. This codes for CASRESLGGDTQYF.

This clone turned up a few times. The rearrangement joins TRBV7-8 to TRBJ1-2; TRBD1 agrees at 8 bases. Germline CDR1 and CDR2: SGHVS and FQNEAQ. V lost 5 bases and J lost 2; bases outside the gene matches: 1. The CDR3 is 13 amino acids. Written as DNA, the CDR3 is TGTGCCAGCAGCAGGGACAGGAACTATGGCTACACCTTC. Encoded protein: CASSRDRNYGYTF.

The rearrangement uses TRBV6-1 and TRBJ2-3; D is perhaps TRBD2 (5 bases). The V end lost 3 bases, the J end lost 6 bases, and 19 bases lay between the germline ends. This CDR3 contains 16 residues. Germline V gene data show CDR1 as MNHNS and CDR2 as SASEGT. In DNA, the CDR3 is TGTGCCAGCAGTGAGGATAGCGTCAAGACGTTGGATACGCAGTATTTT. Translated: CASSEDSVKTLDTQYF.

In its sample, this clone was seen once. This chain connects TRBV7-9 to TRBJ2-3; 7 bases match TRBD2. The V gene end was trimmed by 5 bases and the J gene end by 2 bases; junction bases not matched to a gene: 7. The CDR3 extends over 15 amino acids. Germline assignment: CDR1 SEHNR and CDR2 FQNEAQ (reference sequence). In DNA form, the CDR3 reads TGTGCCAGCAGCGGATTTAGCGGGCACACAGATACGCAGTATTTT. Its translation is CASSGFSGHTDTQYF.